This T cell receptor beta chain was captured by sequencing in a study of blood T cell repertoires in COVID-19. Study-wide context: Sources were T cells, B-cell-depleted T cells, or PBMCs; the material itself was cDNA or gDNA.

One Seattle source followed patients from active infection through their disease course. Germline V gene sequence: CDR1 WNHNN, CDR2 SYGVQD (reference sequence). There are 12 residues in the CDR3. Deletions cut 0 bases from V and 7 bases from J, with 6 bases between. TCRdb keeps only in-frame clones here, not all; method: immunoSEQ multiplex PCR. Among 90,000 to 100,000 clones listed, 89% were seen once. The sequence was collected from a man in his sixties with COVID-19, enrolled during active disease. The specimen was peripheral blood. The chain employs TRBV10-1 and TRBJ1-1; D remains ambiguous. The CDR3 nucleotides read TGCGCCAGCAGTGAGTCGACACTTGAAGCTTTCTTT. Translated: CASSESTLEAFF.